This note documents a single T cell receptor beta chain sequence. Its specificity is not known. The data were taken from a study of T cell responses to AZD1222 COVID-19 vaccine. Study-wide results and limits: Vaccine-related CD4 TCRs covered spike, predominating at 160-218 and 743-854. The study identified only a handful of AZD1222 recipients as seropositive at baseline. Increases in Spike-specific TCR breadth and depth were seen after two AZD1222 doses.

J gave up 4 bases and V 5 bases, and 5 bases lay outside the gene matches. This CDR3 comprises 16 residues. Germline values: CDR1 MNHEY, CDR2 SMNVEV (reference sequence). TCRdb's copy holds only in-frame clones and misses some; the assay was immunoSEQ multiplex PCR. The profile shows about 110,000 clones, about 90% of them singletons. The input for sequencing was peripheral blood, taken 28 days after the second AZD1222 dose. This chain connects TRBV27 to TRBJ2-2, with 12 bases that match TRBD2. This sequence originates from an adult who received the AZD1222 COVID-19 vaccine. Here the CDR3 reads CASSPLAGGFTGELFF. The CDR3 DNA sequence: TGTGCCAGCAGTCCACTAGCGGGGGGCTTCACCGGGGAGCTGTTTTTT.